The clone carrying this T cell receptor (beta chain) was seen ten or more times. Its specificity is unknown. The V gene lost 5 bases and the J gene lost 3 bases, with 13 bases spanning the gap. Germline CDR1 reads SGHTA; CDR2 reads FQGNSA. This CDR3 contains 14 residues. These data belong to a study of T cell repertoires in cytomegalovirus infection. TCRdb reprocessed the reads with MiXCR, giving one entry per CDR3 protein. The profile covers 550,000 to 700,000 distinct CDR3 sequences, with over 35% appearing a single time and 40% to 60% taken by the ten largest. The chain has TRBV7-2 and TRBJ2-5; no clear D. The starting material was cultured PBMCs, obtained from culture after CMV antigen stimulation. The clonotype originates from a human donor in good health (CMV status not recorded). Some clones in this sample may be carry-over from other donors' samples. The CDR3 region has the DNA TGTGCCAGCAGCCCTGGACGGACGAAAGAGACCCAGTACTTC. It translates to CASSPGRTKETQYF.